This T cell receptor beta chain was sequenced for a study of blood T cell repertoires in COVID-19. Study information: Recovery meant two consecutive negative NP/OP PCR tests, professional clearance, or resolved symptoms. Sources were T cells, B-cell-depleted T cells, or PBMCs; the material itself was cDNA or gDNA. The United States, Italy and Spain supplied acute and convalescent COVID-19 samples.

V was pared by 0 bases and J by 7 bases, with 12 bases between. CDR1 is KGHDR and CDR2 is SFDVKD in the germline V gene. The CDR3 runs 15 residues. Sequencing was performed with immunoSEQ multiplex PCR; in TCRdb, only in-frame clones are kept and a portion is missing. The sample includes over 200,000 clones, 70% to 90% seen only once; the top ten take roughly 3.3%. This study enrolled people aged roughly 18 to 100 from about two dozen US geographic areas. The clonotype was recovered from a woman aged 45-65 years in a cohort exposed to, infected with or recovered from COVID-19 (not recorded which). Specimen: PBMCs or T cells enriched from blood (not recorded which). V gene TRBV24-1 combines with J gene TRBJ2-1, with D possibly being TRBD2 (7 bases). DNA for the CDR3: TGTGCCACCAGTGATTTGATACGGGGGGCAAATGAGCAGTTCTTC. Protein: CATSDLIRGANEQFF.